The T cell receptor beta chain under discussion was sequenced for a study of vaccination effects on CD4 cells after COVID-19. Study in general: The vaccine given was either BNT162b2 or mRNA-1273, in two doses. Overall study findings and caveats: Long after vaccination, the clones induced by infection and by vaccine shrank markedly in size. Convalescent patients were scarce, and early post-infection timepoints were absent.

As for this clone: The antigen remains unidentified.

The CDR3 is 15 residues long. V lost 1 base, J lost 4 bases, and 12 bases lay in between. CDR1 is SGHNT, CDR2 YYREEE, per germline (reference sequence). Generated by immunoSEQ multiplex PCR, the TCRdb table keeps only in-frame clones and is missing some. The table lists approximately 44,000 clones, 65% to 80% of them singletons. ViraFEST expansion of antigen-specific CD4+ T cells with viral peptide pools preceded sequencing. Investigators separated out CD4+ T cells once around eleven days of culture had passed. According to the study, vaccine recipients showed no prior SARS-CoV-2 infection and negative nucleocapsid antibodies. Half-medium changes using IL-2 medium occurred on days 3 and 7.

Sequenced material: CD4+ T cells from PBMCs cultured with HCoV-NL63 spike peptides, taken before COVID-19 vaccination. The chain recombines TRBV5-4 with TRBJ1-3; D is perhaps TRBD1 (5 bases). The TCR sequence derives from a human donor who received a COVID-19 vaccine. CDR3 DNA: TGTGCCAGCAGCTTGAAAGGGGCTGGCGGAAACACCATATATTTT. Translating gives CASSLKGAGGNTIYF. Full variable domain (rest looked up from reference TRBV5-4 and TRBJ1-3): ETGVTQSPTHLIKTRGQQVTLRCSSQSGHNTVSWYQQALGQGPQFIFQYYREEENGRGNFPPRFSGLQFPNYSSELNVNALELDDSALYLCASSLKGAGGNTIYFGEGSWLTVV.